This T cell receptor beta chain was found in a study of blood T cell repertoires in COVID-19. Study background: The United States, Italy and Spain were the sources of the acute and convalescent COVID-19 samples. From T cells, B-cell-depleted T cells, or PBMCs came the material, which was cDNA or gDNA.

Trimming removed 1 base from V and 4 bases from J; junction bases left unmatched: 10. The CDR3 contains 16 residues. Germline-derived CDR1 and CDR2 are SGHDT and YYEEEE. Authors' methods: By means of reference gene primer amplification, nucleated cell counts were estimated. The assay was immunoSEQ multiplex PCR, and TCRdb's table has in-frame clones only and misses some. V and J calls and clone size are as listed in that table; D and trimming were resolved from the DNA. The table shows a few hundred thousand clones, with approximately 90% occurring only once. This sequence originates from a woman aged 25 to 39 with active or convalescent COVID-19. The rearrangement links TRBV5-6 to TRBJ1-2, with 7 bases matching TRBD1. The sequenced sample consisted of peripheral blood. Written as DNA, the CDR3 is TGTGCCAGCAGCTTGAATGGAGGGGGCGCTAGCTATGGCTACACCTTC. Protein sequence: CASSLNGGGASYGYTF.